This TCR beta chain came from a study of shared clonotypes between healthy human individuals. Study-level information: Per-donor plates numbered three CD4 naive, three CD4 memory, two CD8 naive and one CD8 memory. Overall study findings and caveats: Generally, estimated richness proved larger in naive subsets than it did in memory subsets.

CDR1 is LGHNA, CDR2 YSLEER, per germline. V lost 4 bases and J 4 bases, leaving 19 bases between the germline ends. The CDR3 runs 16 residues. Using immunoSEQ multiplex PCR, the repertoire was profiled, and TCRdb retains in-frame clones only, with some absent. Of roughly 2.1 million clones in the sample, 90% to 95% were seen once. Naivety among CD8 cells was defined by CD45RO negativity and positive CCR7 selection, thereby excluding terminally differentiated effector memory CD45RA+ cells. A word on this clone: The antigen is not known.

The source is a young man in good health. Some clones in this sample may be carry-over from other donors' samples. Sequenced input: naive CD8+ T cells from PBMCs. The V and J genes are TRBV4-3 and TRBJ1-2; D ambiguous. CDR3 loop: CASSPDGRKGVYGYTF. Here the CDR3 DNA reads TGCGCCAGCAGCCCAGACGGCAGGAAAGGTGTCTATGGCTACACCTTC.